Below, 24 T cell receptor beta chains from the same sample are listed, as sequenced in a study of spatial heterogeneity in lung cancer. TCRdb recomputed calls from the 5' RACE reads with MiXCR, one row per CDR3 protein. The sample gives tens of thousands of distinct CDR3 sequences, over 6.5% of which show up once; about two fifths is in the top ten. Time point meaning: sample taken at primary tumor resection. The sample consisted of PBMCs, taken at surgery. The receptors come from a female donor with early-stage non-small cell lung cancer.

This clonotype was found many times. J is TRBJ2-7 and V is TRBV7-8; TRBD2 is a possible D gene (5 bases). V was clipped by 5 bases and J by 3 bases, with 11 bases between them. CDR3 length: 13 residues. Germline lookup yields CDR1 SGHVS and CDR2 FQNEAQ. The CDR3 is CASSKAGLYEQYF. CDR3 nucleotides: TGTGCCAGCAGCAAGGCAGGACTCTACGAGCAGTACTTC.

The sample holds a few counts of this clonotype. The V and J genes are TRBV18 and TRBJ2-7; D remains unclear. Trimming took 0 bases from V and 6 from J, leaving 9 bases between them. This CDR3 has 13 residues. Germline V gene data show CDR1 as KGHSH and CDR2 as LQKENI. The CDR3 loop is CASSPPGFSEQYF. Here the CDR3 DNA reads TGTGCCAGCTCACCACCGGGCTTTAGCGAGCAGTACTTC.

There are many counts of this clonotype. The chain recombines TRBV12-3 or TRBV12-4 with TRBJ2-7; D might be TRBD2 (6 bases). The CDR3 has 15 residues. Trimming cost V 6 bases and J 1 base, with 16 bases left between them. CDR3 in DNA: TGTGCCAGCAGACCTGATGGGGGGATTTCCTACGAGCAGTACTTC. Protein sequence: CASRPDGGISYEQYF.

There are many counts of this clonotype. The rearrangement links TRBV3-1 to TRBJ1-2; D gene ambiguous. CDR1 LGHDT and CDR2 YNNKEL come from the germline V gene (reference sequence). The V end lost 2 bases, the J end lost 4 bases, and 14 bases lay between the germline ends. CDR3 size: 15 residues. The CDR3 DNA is TGTGCCAGCAGCCAAATTACAGCGAAGTCCTATGGCTACACCTTC. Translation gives CASSQITAKSYGYTF. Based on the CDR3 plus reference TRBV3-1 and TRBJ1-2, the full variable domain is DTAVSQTPKYLVTQMGNDKSIKCEQNLGHDTMYWYKQDSKKFLKIMFSYNNKELIINETVPNRFSPKSPDKAHLNLHINSLELGDSAVYFCASSQITAKSYGYTFGSGTRLTVV.

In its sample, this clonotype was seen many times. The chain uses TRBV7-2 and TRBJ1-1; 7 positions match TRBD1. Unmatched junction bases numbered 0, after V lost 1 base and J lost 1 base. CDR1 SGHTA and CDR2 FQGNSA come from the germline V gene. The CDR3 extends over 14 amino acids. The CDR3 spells CASSLGTGNTEAFF. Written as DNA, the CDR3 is TGTGCCAGCAGCTTAGGGACAGGGAACACTGAAGCTTTCTTT.

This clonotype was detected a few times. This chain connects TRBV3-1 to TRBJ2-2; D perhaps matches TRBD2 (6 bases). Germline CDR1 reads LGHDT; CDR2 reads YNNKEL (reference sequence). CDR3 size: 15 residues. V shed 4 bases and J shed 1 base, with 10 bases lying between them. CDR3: CASSPGLMNTGELFF. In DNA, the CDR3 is TGTGCCAGCAGCCCGGGACTTATGAACACCGGGGAGCTGTTTTTT. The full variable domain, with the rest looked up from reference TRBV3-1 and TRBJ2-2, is DTAVSQTPKYLVTQMGNDKSIKCEQNLGHDTMYWYKQDSKKFLKIMFSYNNKELIINETVPNRFSPKSPDKAHLNLHINSLELGDSAVYFCASSPGLMNTGELFFGEGSRLTVL.

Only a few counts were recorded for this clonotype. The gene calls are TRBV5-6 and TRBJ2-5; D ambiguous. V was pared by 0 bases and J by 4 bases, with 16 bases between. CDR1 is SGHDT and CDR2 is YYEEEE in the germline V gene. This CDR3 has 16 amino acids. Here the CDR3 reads CASSLGVYPKGETQYF. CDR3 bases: TGTGCCAGCAGCTTGGGGGTCTACCCAAAGGGAGAGACCCAGTACTTC.

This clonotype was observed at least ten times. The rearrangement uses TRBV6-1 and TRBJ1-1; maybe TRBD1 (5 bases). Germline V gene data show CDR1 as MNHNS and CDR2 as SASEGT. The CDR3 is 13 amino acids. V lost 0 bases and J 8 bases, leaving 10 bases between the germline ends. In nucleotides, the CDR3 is TGTGCCAGCAGTGAAGCGAACGGGGGGGAAGCTTTCTTT. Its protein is CASSEANGGEAFF.

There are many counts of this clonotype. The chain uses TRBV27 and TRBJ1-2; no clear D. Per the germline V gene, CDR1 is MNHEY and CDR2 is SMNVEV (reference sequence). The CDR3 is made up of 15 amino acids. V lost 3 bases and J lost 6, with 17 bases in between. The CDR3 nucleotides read TGTGCCAGCAGTTTCCGAAAACGGGCGCGGGATGGCTACACCTTC. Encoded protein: CASSFRKRARDGYTF.

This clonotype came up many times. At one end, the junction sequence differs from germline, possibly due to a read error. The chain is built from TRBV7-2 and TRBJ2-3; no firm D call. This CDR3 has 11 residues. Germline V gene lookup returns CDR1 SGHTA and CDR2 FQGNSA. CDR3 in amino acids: CASSNTYTQYF. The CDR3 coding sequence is TGTGCCAGCAGCAACACATATACGCAGTATTTT.

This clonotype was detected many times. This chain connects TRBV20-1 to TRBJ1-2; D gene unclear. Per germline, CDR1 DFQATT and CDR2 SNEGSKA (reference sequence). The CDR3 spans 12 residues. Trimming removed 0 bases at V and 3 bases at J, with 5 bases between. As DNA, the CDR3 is TGCAGTGCTAGAGATCAAGACTATGGCTACACCTTC. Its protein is CSARDQDYGYTF.

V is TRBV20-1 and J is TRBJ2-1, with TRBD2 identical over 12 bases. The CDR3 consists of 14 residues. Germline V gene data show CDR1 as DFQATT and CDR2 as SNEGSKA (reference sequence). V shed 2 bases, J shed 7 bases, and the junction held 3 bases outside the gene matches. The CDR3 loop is CSARLLAGGNEQFF. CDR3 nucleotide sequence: TGCAGTGCTAGACTACTAGCGGGGGGTAATGAGCAGTTCTTC.

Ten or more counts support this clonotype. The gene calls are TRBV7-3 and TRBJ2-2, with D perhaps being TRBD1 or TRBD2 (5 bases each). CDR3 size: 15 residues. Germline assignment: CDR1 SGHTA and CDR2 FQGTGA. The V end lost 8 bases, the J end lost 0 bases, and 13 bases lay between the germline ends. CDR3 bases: TGTGCCAGCTCCCTGGGACGGTCGAACACCGGGGAGCTGTTTTTT. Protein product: CASSLGRSNTGELFF.

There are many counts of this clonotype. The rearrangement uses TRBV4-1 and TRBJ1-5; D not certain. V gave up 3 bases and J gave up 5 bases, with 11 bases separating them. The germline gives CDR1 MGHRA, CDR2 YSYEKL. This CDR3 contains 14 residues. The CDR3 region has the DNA TGCGCCAGCAGCCAGGGCAGCCGGTATCAGCCCCAGCATTTT. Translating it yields CASSQGSRYQPQHF.

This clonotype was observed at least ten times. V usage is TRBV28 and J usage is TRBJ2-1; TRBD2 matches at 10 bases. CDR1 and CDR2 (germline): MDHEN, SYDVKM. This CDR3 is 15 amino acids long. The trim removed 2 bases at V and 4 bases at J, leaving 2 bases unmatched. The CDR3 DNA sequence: TGTGCCAGCAGTTTACAACTAGCGGGGTACAATGAGCAGTTCTTC. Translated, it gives CASSLQLAGYNEQFF.

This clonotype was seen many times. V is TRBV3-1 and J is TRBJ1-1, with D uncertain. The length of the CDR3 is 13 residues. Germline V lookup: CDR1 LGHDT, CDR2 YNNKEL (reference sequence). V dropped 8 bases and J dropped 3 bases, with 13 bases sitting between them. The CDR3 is CASRGWRYTEAFF. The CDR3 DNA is TGTGCCAGCCGGGGTTGGAGGTACACTGAAGCTTTCTTT.

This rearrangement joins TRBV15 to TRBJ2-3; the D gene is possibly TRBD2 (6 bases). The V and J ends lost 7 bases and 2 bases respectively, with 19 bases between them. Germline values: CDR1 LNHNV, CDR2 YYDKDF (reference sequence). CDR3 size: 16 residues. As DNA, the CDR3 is TGTGCCACCACCCCGAGTGGTGGGGGGTACACAGATACGCAGTATTTT. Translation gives CATTPSGGGYTDTQYF.

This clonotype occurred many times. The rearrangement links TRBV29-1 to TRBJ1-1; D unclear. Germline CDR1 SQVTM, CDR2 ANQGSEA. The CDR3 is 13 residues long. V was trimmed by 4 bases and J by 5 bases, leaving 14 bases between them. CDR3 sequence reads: CSVGLKLGTEAFF. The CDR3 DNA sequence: TGCAGCGTTGGACTAAAACTTGGGACTGAAGCTTTCTTT.

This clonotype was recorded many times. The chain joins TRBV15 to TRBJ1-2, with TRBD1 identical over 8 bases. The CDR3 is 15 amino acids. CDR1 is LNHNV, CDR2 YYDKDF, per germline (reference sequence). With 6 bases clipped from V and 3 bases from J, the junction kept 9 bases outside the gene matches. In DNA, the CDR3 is TGTGCCACCAGTTACAAGGAGACAGGGGACTATGGCTACACCTTC. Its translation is CATSYKETGDYGYTF.

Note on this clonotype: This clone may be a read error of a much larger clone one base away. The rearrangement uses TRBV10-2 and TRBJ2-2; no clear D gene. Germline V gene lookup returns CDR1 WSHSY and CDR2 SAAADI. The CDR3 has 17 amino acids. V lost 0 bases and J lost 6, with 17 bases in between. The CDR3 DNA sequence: TGCGCCAGCAGTGAGTCCTTAGGATTGACCTTAGCCGGGGAGCTGTTTTTT. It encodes CASSESLGLTLAGELFF.

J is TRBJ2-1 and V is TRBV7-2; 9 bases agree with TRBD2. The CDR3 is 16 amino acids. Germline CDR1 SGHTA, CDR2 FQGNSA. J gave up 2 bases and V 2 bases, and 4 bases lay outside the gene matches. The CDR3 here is CASSLTTSGTYNEQFF. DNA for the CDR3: TGTGCCAGCAGCTTAACGACTAGCGGAACCTACAATGAGCAGTTCTTC.

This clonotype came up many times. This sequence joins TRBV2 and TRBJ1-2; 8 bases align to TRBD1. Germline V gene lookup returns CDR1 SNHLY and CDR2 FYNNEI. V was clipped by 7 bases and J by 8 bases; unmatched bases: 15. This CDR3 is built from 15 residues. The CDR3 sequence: CASTKTRQGTDGYTF. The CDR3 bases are TGTGCCAGCACCAAGACAAGACAGGGGACGGACGGCTACACCTTC.

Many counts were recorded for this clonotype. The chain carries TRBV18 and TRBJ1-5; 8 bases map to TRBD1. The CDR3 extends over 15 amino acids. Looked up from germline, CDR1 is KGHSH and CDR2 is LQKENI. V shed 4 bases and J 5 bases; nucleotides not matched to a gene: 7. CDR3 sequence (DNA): TGTGCCAGCTCACTGGGGGCAGGGGGCCATCAGCCCCAGCATTTT. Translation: CASSLGAGGHQPQHF. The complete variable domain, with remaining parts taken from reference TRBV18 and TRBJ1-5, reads NAGVMQNPRHLVRRRGQEARLRCSPMKGHSHVYWYRQLPEEGLKFMVYLQKENIIDESGMPKERFSAEFPKEGPSILRIQQVVRGDSAAYFCASSLGAGGHQPQHFGDGTRLSIL.

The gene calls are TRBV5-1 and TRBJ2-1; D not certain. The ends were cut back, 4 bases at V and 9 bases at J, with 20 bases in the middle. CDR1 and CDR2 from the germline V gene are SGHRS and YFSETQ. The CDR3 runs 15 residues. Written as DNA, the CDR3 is TGCGCCAGCAGCCCCACAGCTACCCGTGGTAGTGAGCAGTTCTTC. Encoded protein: CASSPTATRGSEQFF.